What follows describes a single T cell receptor beta chain. The antigen remains unidentified. This entry is derived from a study of OX40 agonist ivuxolimab in advanced cancers. The overall study: Patients took ivuxolimab, an agonistic anti-OX40 (CD134) antibody. Study observations and caveats: Mean expanded clone counts were higher in CD8+ than CD4+ T cells.

The CDR3 length is 15 residues. Germline assignment: CDR1 SGDLS and CDR2 YYNGEE. Unmatched junction bases numbered 6, after V lost 4 bases and J lost 4 bases. Here immunoSEQ multiplex PCR was the method, and the copy in TCRdb shows in-frame clones only, minus some. The sample lists 70,000 or so clones; roughly nine tenths were seen once. This sample comprised CD4+ or CD8+ T cells sorted from blood, obtained in a trial of the OX40 agonist ivuxolimab. This chain connects TRBV9 to TRBJ2-2; TRBD2 aligns across 8 bases. This clonotype was sampled from an adult with an advanced solid tumor such as melanoma, head and neck, liver or kidney cancer. CDR3 region: CASSLGTSGTGELFF. For the CDR3, the DNA is TGTGCCAGCAGCCTCGGGACTAGTGGCACCGGGGAGCTGTTTTTT.